Listed here are 17 T cell receptor beta chains from one sample, sequenced in a study of blood T cell repertoires in COVID-19 (TCRdb year 2020). The library was produced with the immunoSEQ multiplex PCR assay. The clones in this table, taken by TCRdb from immuneACCESS, are in-frame only. Not every clone is retained; where verified, under half of the shortfall comes from an unresolved V gene, and the cause of the rest is unknown. For this sample the table gives 250,000 or so clones, of which 89% were detected only once. Together, the top ten hold around 4.6% of the sample. The source material was peripheral blood. The receptors shown here come from a woman in her thirties or forties who had recovered from COVID-19.

The genes are TRBV19 and TRBJ1-1; 7 bases line up with TRBD1. Germline-derived CDR1 and CDR2 are LNHDA and SQIVND (reference sequence). CDR3 length equals 14 residues. V lost 3 bases to trimming and J lost 6 bases; unmatched junction nucleotides: 7. The CDR3 sequence is CASSIRQGRPEAFF. DNA for the CDR3: TGTGCCAGTAGTATTCGACAGGGTAGGCCTGAAGCTTTCTTT.

This clone is a singleton in its sample. This rearrangement joins TRBV2 to TRBJ1-1; tentative D call: TRBD1 (6 bases). The V end lost 7 bases, the J end lost 7 bases, and 19 bases lay between the germline ends. Germline CDR1 SNHLY, CDR2 FYNNEI. The length of the CDR3 is 14 residues. CDR3 sequence (DNA): TGTGCCAGCACCCTGACCCTACAGGGAAATGAAGCTTTCTTT. This encodes CASTLTLQGNEAFF.

CDR3 amino acids: CASSHTSGGHNEQFF. The CDR3 nucleotides read TGCGCCAGCAGCCACACTAGCGGGGGGCACAATGAGCAGTTCTTC. The chain employs TRBV4-1 and TRBJ2-1; TRBD2 aligns across 12 bases. This CDR3 is 15 amino acids long. The junction had 2 bases not matched to a gene; V was cut back by 3 bases and J by 5 bases. Germline V lookup: CDR1 MGHRA, CDR2 YSYEKL.

The chain uses TRBV3-1 (or the pseudogene TRBV3-2) and TRBJ1-1; tentative D call: TRBD1 (5 bases). V was shortened by 6 bases and J by 0 bases, with 11 bases between the two germline ends. Per the germline V gene, CDR1 is LGHDT and CDR2 is YNNKEL (reference sequence). CDR3 size: 14 residues. CDR3 sequence: CASRGRGLNTEAFF. The CDR3 coding sequence is TGTGCCAGCAGGGGACGGGGGTTGAACACTGAAGCTTTCTTT.

The chain couples TRBV7-8 to TRBJ1-6; D is perhaps TRBD1 (6 bases). Looked up from germline, CDR1 is SGHVS and CDR2 is FQNEAQ. The CDR3 is 14 residues long. The V end lost 5 bases, the J end lost 10 bases, and 15 bases lay between the germline ends. For the CDR3, the DNA is TGTGCCAGCAGCCGAGGGGGAGAAGGGTCACCCCTCCACTTT. Translating it yields CASSRGGEGSPLHF.

V gene TRBV18 combines with J gene TRBJ2-3; 12 nucleotides agree with TRBD2. The CDR3 runs to 17 residues. CDR1 and CDR2 from the germline V gene are KGHSH and LQKENI. The V segment lost 4 bases and the J segment 2 bases; nucleotides outside the gene matches: 7. The CDR3 bases are TGTGCCAGCTCACAAGTAGGACTAGCGGGACCCACAGATACGCAGTATTTT. It translates to CASSQVGLAGPTDTQYF.

The chain couples TRBV7-2 to TRBJ2-3, with 10 bases aligning to TRBD2. V shed 1 base, J shed 2 bases, and the junction held 9 bases outside the gene matches. From germline, CDR1 is SGHTA and CDR2 FQGNSA. The CDR3 extends over 18 amino acids. The CDR3 loop is CASSLEGGLAYNTDTQYF. CDR3 nucleotides: TGTGCCAGCAGCTTAGAAGGGGGACTAGCGTATAACACAGATACGCAGTATTTT.

The V gene is TRBV7-3, the J gene TRBJ2-2; D is unclear. Germline CDR1 reads SGHTA; CDR2 reads FQGTGA. The CDR3 loop spans 12 amino acids. V lost 5 bases to trimming and J lost 7 bases, with 8 bases between them. The DNA of the CDR3 is TGTGCCAGCAGCCATCCGGGCGGGGAGCTGTTTTTT. Amino acids: CASSHPGGELFF.

This clone was counted at least ten times. CDR3 in DNA: TGTGCCACCAGCAGAGATCGCGCGGGAGCAAGGTACGAGCAGTACGTC. Encoded protein: CATSRDRAGARYEQYV. The V call is TRBV15, the J call TRBJ2-7, with 7 positions matching TRBD2. The CDR3 extends over 16 amino acids. The V gene end was trimmed by 0 bases and the J gene end by 4 bases; junction bases not matched to a gene: 9. CDR1 is LNHNV, CDR2 YYDKDF, per germline (reference sequence).

The V call is TRBV30, the J call TRBJ1-1, with D hard to call. Deletions cut 0 bases from V and 7 bases from J, with 15 bases between. Per the germline V gene, CDR1 is GTSNPN and CDR2 is SVGIG (reference sequence). The CDR3 totals 14 residues. The CDR3 sequence is CAWSVRTTGGEAFF. CDR3 bases: TGTGCCTGGAGTGTACGAACCACCGGAGGTGAAGCTTTCTTT. The complete variable domain, with remaining parts taken from reference TRBV30 and TRBJ1-1, reads SQTIHQWPATLVQPVGSPLSLECTVEGTSNPNLYWYRQAAGRGLQLLFYSVGIGQISSEVPQNLSASRPQDRQFILSSKKLLLSDSGFYLCAWSVRTTGGEAFFGQGTRLTVV.

V is TRBV7-9 and J is TRBJ1-4; D is unresolved. V was pared by 3 bases and J by 0 bases, with 8 bases between. CDR1 is SEHNR, CDR2 FQNEAQ, per germline (reference sequence). The CDR3 consists of 15 residues. CDR3 loop: CASSFGVTTNEKLFF. The CDR3 DNA sequence: TGTGCCAGCAGCTTCGGGGTTACAACTAATGAAAAACTGTTTTTT.

This chain connects TRBV11-3 to TRBJ1-1; D ambiguous. The CDR3 sequence is 15 residues long. CDR1 is SGHNT, CDR2 YENEEA, per germline. V lost 4 bases to trimming and J lost 5 bases, with 17 bases between them. DNA for the CDR3: TGTGCCAGCAGCTCCCTCCGGCTCACGAGGACTGAAGCTTTCTTT. Translating it yields CASSSLRLTRTEAFF.

This CDR3 is CASSEVILSGANVLTF. The CDR3 nucleotides read TGTGCCAGCAGTGAAGTAATTCTCTCTGGGGCCAACGTCCTGACTTTC. This chain joins TRBV6-1 and TRBJ2-6, with no clear D. Germline CDR1 is MNHNS and CDR2 is SASEGT. V was trimmed by 1 base and J by 0 bases, leaving 7 bases between them. The CDR3 length is 16 residues.

V is TRBV12-3 or TRBV12-4 and J is TRBJ2-7, with D possibly matching TRBD1 (7 bases). V was trimmed by 6 bases and J by 3 bases, leaving 12 bases between them. The CDR3 is made up of 13 amino acids. CDR3 sequence: CASSGGGIYEQYF. CDR3 bases: TGTGCCAGCAGCGGAGGGGGCATCTACGAGCAGTACTTC.

This clone was seen only a few times. This chain uses TRBV4-1 with TRBJ2-3, with 10 positions matching TRBD2. With 2 bases clipped from V and 4 bases from J, the junction kept 12 bases outside the gene matches. Germline V gene lookup returns CDR1 MGHRA and CDR2 YSYEKL. This CDR3 has 18 residues. The CDR3 bases are TGCGCCAGCAGCCAAACCCGAACTAGCGGGAACCATGCAGATACGCAGTATTTT. It yields the protein CASSQTRTSGNHADTQYF.

The chain combines TRBV28 with TRBJ1-2, with D perhaps TRBD1 (5 bases). Germline lookup yields CDR1 MDHEN and CDR2 SYDVKM. There are 13 residues in the CDR3. The V gene lost 5 bases and the J gene lost 5 bases, with 12 bases spanning the gap. Here the CDR3 reads CASSVGGKYGYTF. CDR3 nucleotide sequence: TGTGCCAGCAGTGTGGGGGGGAAATATGGCTACACCTTC.

The rearrangement links TRBV2 to TRBJ2-3, with 7 bases identical to TRBD2. This CDR3 contains 14 residues. Per the germline V gene, CDR1 is SNHLY and CDR2 is FYNNEI. The V and J ends lost 6 bases and 0 bases, in that order; junction bases with no gene match: 3. The CDR3 spells CASSRGGSTDTQYF. CDR3 coding DNA: TGTGCCAGCAGCCGCGGGGGAAGCACAGATACGCAGTATTTT.